This T cell receptor beta chain is from a study of blood T cells in healthy people across ages. Sample-barcoded 5' priming and a J-beta primer mix drove a second PCR of roughly 6 to 12 cycles. TCRdb re-analysed the 5' RACE reads in MiXCR, keeping a single row per CDR3 protein. The sample holds about 1.6 million distinct CDR3 sequences, around 35% seen once. The CDR3 has 12 amino acids. The V gene's germline CDR1 is SQVTM and CDR2 ANQGSEA. The V and J ends lost 5 bases and 0 bases respectively, with 8 bases between them. About this clonotype: Its target is not known. A read error may be the cause here, since a much bigger clone is one base away. The conserved phenylalanine or tryptophan normally closing the CDR3 is absent here, so this likely arose from a read error.

General study results and limits: Estimated diversity, derived from one million T cells, was regarded as an underestimate.

The V gene is TRBV29-1, the J gene TRBJ2-7; D remains ambiguous. Sequencing input: blood. The sequence was obtained from a woman younger than 45 in good health. Written as DNA, the CDR3 is TGCAGCGTTTCGACTTACTCCTACGAGCAGTACCTC. Its protein product is CSVSTYSYEQYL.